The entry below gives a single T cell receptor (beta chain) sequence along with its context. V was pared by 5 bases and J by 5 bases, with 12 bases between. The CDR3 contains 13 residues. These data are taken from a study of blood T cell repertoires in COVID-19. Study context: The samples span acute and convalescent COVID-19 from the United States, Italy and Spain.

Some clones are missing from TCRdb's copy, which holds only in-frame ones; the method was immunoSEQ multiplex PCR. There are 150,000 to 200,000 clones in the sample; about 83% occur only once, and 3.7% lies in the top ten. This chain links TRBV12-3 or TRBV12-4 with TRBJ1-1; D ambiguous. The TCR was taken from a man between 18 and 29 years old with active or convalescent COVID-19. Material for sequencing was peripheral blood. CDR3 bases: TGTGCCAGCAGTACCGGACTTTGGACTGAAGCTTTCTTT. It is translated as CASSTGLWTEAFF.